Listed here is a single T cell receptor beta chain. Its antigen is not identified. TCRdb used MiXCR to reprocess the 5' RACE reads, holding one entry per CDR3 protein. The table includes about 340,000 distinct CDR3 sequences, roughly 4% detected once. The data derive from a study of T cells after yellow fever vaccination. The study, taken as a whole, reports: Among primary-vaccination clones, most reappeared after the booster, at 96% for CD4 and under 90% for CD8.

The sample consisted of PBMCs, taken 5 days after the yellow fever booster vaccination. This sequence was found in a man in his late teens or twenties who received the YFV17D yellow fever vaccine.

CDR3 bases: TGTGCCAGCAGCCCCCAGGCGGGGGGGCCTGGAGATACGCAGTATTTT. Translation: CASSPQAGGPGDTQYF. This chain links TRBV9 with TRBJ2-3, with 9 positions matching TRBD2. The CDR3 has 16 residues. The V gene end was trimmed by 4 bases and the J gene end by 5 bases; junction bases not matched to a gene: 11. Per the germline V gene, CDR1 is SGDLS and CDR2 is YYNGEE.